Below, 5 T cell receptor beta chains from the same sample are listed, as sequenced in a study of blood T cell repertoires in COVID-19. Sequencing used immunoSEQ multiplex PCR; TCRdb keeps in-frame clones, though not all of them. The table records approximately 54,000 clones, around nine tenths of them present only once. Material: peripheral blood. The source is a man between 45 and 60 years old with acute or convalescent COVID-19.

The V call is TRBV12-5, the J call TRBJ2-1; TRBD2 agrees at 14 bases. The germline V gene has CDR1 LGHNT and CDR2 FRNRAP. CDR3 length: 16 amino acids. With 7 bases clipped from V and 8 bases from J, the junction kept 10 bases outside the gene matches. In nucleotides, the CDR3 is TGTGCTAGTGTCTTACCGACTAGCGGGAGGGCCTATGAGCAGTTCTTC. It specifies CASVLPTSGRAYEQFF.

V usage is TRBV5-1 and J usage is TRBJ1-6, with 10 nucleotides matching TRBD1. Germline V gene lookup returns CDR1 SGHRS and CDR2 YFSETQ. V shed 4 bases, J shed 9 bases, and the junction held 13 bases outside the gene matches. The CDR3 has 17 residues. The CDR3 bases are TGCGCCAGCAGCCCCTATGGGACAGGGGAAAGGAGTTCACCCCTCCACTTT. It translates to CASSPYGTGERSSPLHF.

The chain couples TRBV11-3 to TRBJ2-7, with TRBD1 matching 8 bases. J gave up 5 bases and V 5 bases, and 14 bases lay outside the gene matches. CDR1 SGHNT and CDR2 YENEEA come from the germline V gene. The length of the CDR3 is 16 residues. CDR3 sequence: CASSIGGAGGNDEQYF. CDR3 in DNA: TGTGCCAGCAGCATAGGAGGAGCAGGGGGCAACGACGAGCAGTACTTC.

This chain joins TRBV18 and TRBJ1-1; 7 bases fit TRBD1. From germline, CDR1 is KGHSH and CDR2 LQKENI. The ends lost 6 bases at V and 2 bases at J; junction bases unmatched: 6. This CDR3 has 14 residues. The CDR3 DNA reads as TGTGCCAGCTCCACACAGGGGAGAAACACTGAAGCTTTCTTT. Protein product: CASSTQGRNTEAFF. Using reference TRBV18 and TRBJ1-1 for the parts outside the CDR3, the full variable domain is NAGVMQNPRHLVRRRGQEARLRCSPMKGHSHVYWYRQLPEEGLKFMVYLQKENIIDESGMPKERFSAEFPKEGPSILRIQQVVRGDSAAYFCASSTQGRNTEAFFGQGTRLTVV.

The chain's CDR3 is CASSLSIVGQGGTDTQYF. As DNA, the CDR3 is TGCGCCAGCAGCCTGTCCATCGTGGGACAGGGAGGTACAGATACGCAGTATTTT. V usage is TRBV5-1 and J usage is TRBJ2-3; 9 bases are shared with TRBD1. V trimming: 4 bases; J trimming: 3 bases; junction bases outside the gene matches: 15. The CDR3 contains 18 residues. Germline V gene data show CDR1 as SGHRS and CDR2 as YFSETQ.